A single sample is the source of the 2 T cell receptor beta chains below, sequenced in a study of technical replicates of blood from a few donors. Using immunoSEQ multiplex PCR, the repertoire was profiled, and TCRdb retains in-frame clones only, with some absent. This table has just over 75,000 clones, approximately 93% appearing once. Input material: T cells isolated from PBMCs. Receptors were obtained from a human donor in good health.

This chain joins TRBV13 and TRBJ2-1; 13 bases are a match to TRBD2. The CDR3 runs to 15 residues. The V segment lost 5 bases and the J segment 8 bases; nucleotides outside the gene matches: 6. Germline V gives CDR1 PRHDT, CDR2 FYEKMQ (reference sequence). The CDR3 here is CASSVRTSGSYEQFF. The CDR3 DNA reads TGTGCCAGCAGCGTAAGGACTAGCGGGAGCTATGAGCAGTTCTTC. Using reference TRBV13 and TRBJ2-1 for the parts outside the CDR3, the full variable domain is AAGVIQSPRHLIKEKRETATLKCYPIPRHDTVYWYQQGPGQDPQFLISFYEKMQSDKGSIPDRFSAQQFSDYHSELNMSSLELGDSALYFCASSVRTSGSYEQFFGPGTRLTVL.

The chain carries TRBV6-5 and TRBJ1-2; D is unclear. The CDR3 consists of 13 residues. V was shortened by 2 bases and J by 6 bases, with 10 bases between the two germline ends. Germline CDR1 reads MNHEY; CDR2 reads SVGAGI. CDR3 loop: CASSYEGRNGYTF. The CDR3 DNA follows: TGTGCCAGCAGTTACGAGGGTAGAAATGGCTACACCTTC.